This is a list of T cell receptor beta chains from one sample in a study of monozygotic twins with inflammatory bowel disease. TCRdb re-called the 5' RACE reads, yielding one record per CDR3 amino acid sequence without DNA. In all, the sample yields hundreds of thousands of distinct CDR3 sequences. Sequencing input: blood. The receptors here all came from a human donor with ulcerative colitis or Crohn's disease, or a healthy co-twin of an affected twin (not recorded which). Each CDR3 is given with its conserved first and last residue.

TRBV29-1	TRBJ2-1	CSGRGGDIAYNEQFF
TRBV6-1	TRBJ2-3	CASTGQGTITDTQYF
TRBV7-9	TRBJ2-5	CASKAGEETQYF
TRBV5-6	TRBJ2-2	CASSRTSGTPGGELFF
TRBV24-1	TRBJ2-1	CATSDPISRSSYNEQFF
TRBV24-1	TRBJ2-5	CATSPSGTVFGETQYF
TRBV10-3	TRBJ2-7	CAISESDYEQYF
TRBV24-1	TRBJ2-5	CATSDPPRGETQYF
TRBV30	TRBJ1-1	CAWTWRLGPEAFF
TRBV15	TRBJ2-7	CATSRDGSGSVYEQYF
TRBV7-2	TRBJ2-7	CASSLTYTDYEQYF
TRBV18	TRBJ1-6	CASSPGQSSPLHF
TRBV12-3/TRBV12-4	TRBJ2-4	CASSSPGSGNIQYF
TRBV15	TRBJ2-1	CATSRDLHNEQFF
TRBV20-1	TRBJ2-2	CSARVLAGNTGELFF
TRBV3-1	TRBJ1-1	CASSQAGWTEAFF